This T cell receptor beta chain was sequenced during a study of cytomegalovirus exposure and HLA in healthy donors. From germline, CDR1 is KGHSH and CDR2 LQKENI. The V gene end was trimmed by 2 bases and the J gene end by 9 bases; junction bases not matched to a gene: 9. This CDR3 is built from 15 residues. Study-wide findings and caveats: The study put 150 or so TCR beta chains on its list as cytomegalovirus-associated.

Method: immunoSEQ multiplex PCR; TCRdb's copy keeps in-frame clones and lacks some. The sample lists 20,000 to 25,000 clones; 97% were seen once. With respect to this clone: The antigen remains undetermined.

This chain joins TRBV18 and TRBJ1-1; 10 nucleotides line up with TRBD1. The clonotype was recovered from a young man in good health and CMV-seropositive. Sequencing input: PBMCs. The CDR3 DNA follows: TGTGCCAGCTCACCAAGGAGCCCCGACAGGGGGCAAGCTTTCTTT. Translation: CASSPRSPDRGQAFF.